The 8 T cell receptor beta chains given below trace back to one sample, sequenced in a study of blood T cell repertoires in COVID-19. The assay was immunoSEQ multiplex PCR, and TCRdb's table has in-frame clones only and misses some. This sample carries fewer than 450,000 clones, roughly 86% of them seen once, and the ten largest clones take about 7%. The sequenced sample consisted of peripheral blood. All receptors derive from a woman between 65 and 79 years old with COVID-19, enrolled during active disease.

The J gene is TRBJ1-1, the V gene TRBV10-3, with D possibly being TRBD1 (5 bases). CDR3 length: 14 amino acids. V lost 6 bases to trimming and J lost 0 bases, with 11 bases between them. The germline gives CDR1 ENHRY, CDR2 SYGVKD. The CDR3 region has the DNA TGTGCCATCAGCCTGGGGGGTCTGAACACTGAAGCTTTCTTT. Translation gives CAISLGGLNTEAFF.

The chain links TRBV30 to TRBJ1-5; D might be TRBD1 (5 bases). This CDR3 has 14 residues. The ends were cut back, 2 bases at V and 6 bases at J, with 14 bases in the middle. Germline V gene data show CDR1 as GTSNPN and CDR2 as SVGIG (reference sequence). The CDR3 sequence is CAWSIPPTGQPQHF. The CDR3 DNA is TGTGCCTGGAGTATACCCCCCACAGGTCAGCCCCAGCATTTT.

This chain connects TRBV7-9 to TRBJ2-2; 7 nucleotides line up with TRBD1. In germline, CDR1 is SEHNR, CDR2 FQNEAQ (reference sequence). This CDR3 is built from 16 residues. The V and J ends lost 5 bases and 5 bases, in that order; junction bases with no gene match: 11. The CDR3 is CASSPETGMVTGELFF. In nucleotides, the CDR3 is TGTGCCAGCAGCCCTGAGACAGGGATGGTGACCGGGGAGCTGTTTTTT.

This clone appeared once. This chain uses TRBV4-3 with TRBJ1-6; 8 bases map to TRBD1. Germline loops: CDR1 LGHNA, CDR2 YSLEER. The CDR3 spans 14 residues. Trimming took 2 bases from V and 8 from J; bases not matched to a gene: 2. CDR3 in amino acids: CASSQQDRDSPLHF. The CDR3 coding sequence is TGCGCCAGCAGCCAACAGGACAGGGATTCACCCCTCCACTTT.

The V call is TRBV5-6, the J call TRBJ1-2, with D hard to call. This CDR3 spans 14 amino acids. Per germline, CDR1 SGHDT and CDR2 YYEEEE. V lost 4 bases and J 4 bases, leaving 14 bases between the germline ends. CDR3 bases: TGTGCCAGCAGCCCCCCCGGGAGATTCTATGGCTACACCTTC. Translation: CASSPPGRFYGYTF.

The chain recombines TRBV4-2 with TRBJ2-3, with D maybe TRBD2 (5 bases). Deletions cut 0 bases from V and 6 bases from J, with 7 bases between. This CDR3 comprises 13 residues. The germline CDR1 and CDR2 sequences are LGHNA and YNFKEQ. The DNA for the CDR3 is TGTGCCAGCAGCCAAGATCGAGGGGATACGCAGTATTTT. Residues: CASSQDRGDTQYF.

The chain recombines TRBV2 with TRBJ2-7, with 10 bases fitting TRBD2. The trim removed 4 bases at V and 7 bases at J, leaving 4 bases unmatched. The germline V gene encodes CDR1 SNHLY and CDR2 FYNNEI. This CDR3 has 13 residues. CDR3 amino acids: CASSGTSGMEQYF. As DNA, the CDR3 is TGTGCCAGCAGTGGGACTAGCGGTATGGAGCAGTACTTC. Together with reference TRBV2 and TRBJ2-7, the CDR3 gives the full variable domain: EPEVTQTPSHQVTQMGQEVILRCVPISNHLYFYWYRQILGQKVEFLVSFYNNEISEKSEIFDDQFSVERPDGSNFTLKIRSTKLEDSAMYFCASSGTSGMEQYFGPGTRLTVT.

The rearrangement links TRBV19 to TRBJ1-2, with 7 bases that match TRBD1. V trimming: 5 bases; J trimming: 2 bases; junction bases outside the gene matches: 8. Germline CDR1 reads LNHDA; CDR2 reads SQIVND (reference sequence). The CDR3 consists of 15 residues. The chain's CDR3 is CASSPQTGFNYGYTF. In DNA, the CDR3 is TGTGCCAGTAGTCCACAGACAGGGTTCAACTATGGCTACACCTTC.